This T cell receptor beta chain was sequenced during a study of blood T cell repertoires in COVID-19. How the authors handled the data: By means of reference gene primer amplification, nucleated cell counts were estimated. The assay was immunoSEQ multiplex PCR, and TCRdb's table has in-frame clones only and misses some. Clone size and the V and J calls come from that table; the DNA yielded D and trimming. The table has around 320,000 clones, 85% to 90% seen once; the top ten hold 2.9%. Trimming took 7 bases from V and 7 from J, leaving 11 bases between them. The CDR3 runs 13 residues. Germline V gives CDR1 SGHTA, CDR2 FQGNSA.

This receptor was taken from a woman aged 50 to 65 who had been exposed to COVID-19. Sequencing input: PBMCs or T cells enriched from blood (not recorded which). V and J are TRBV7-2 and TRBJ1-6, with a weak D call TRBD1 (5 bases). The CDR3 DNA is TGTGCCAGCACCCCGGGGGGAAATTCACCCCTCCACTTT. Translating it yields CASTPGGNSPLHF.